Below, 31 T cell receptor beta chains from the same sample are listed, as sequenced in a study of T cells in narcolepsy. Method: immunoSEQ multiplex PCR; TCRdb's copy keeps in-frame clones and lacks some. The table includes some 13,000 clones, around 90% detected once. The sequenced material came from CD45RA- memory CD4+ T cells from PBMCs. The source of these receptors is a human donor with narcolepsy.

This CDR3 reads CASSLDRSNTGELFF. CDR3 in DNA: TGCGCCAGCAGCTTGGACAGATCGAACACCGGGGAGCTGTTTTTT. The V and J genes are TRBV5-1 and TRBJ2-2, with D unclear. Germline CDR1 reads SGHRS; CDR2 reads YFSETQ. The length of the CDR3 is 15 residues. The V gene lost 0 bases and the J gene lost 0 bases, with 6 bases spanning the gap. Full variable domain (rest looked up from reference TRBV5-1 and TRBJ2-2): KAGVTQTPRYLIKTRGQQVTLSCSPISGHRSVSWYQQTPGQGLQFLFEYFSETQRNKGNFPGRFSGRQFSNSRSEMNVSTLELGDSALYLCASSLDRSNTGELFFGEGSRLTVL.

DNA of the CDR3: TGTGCCAGCAGTCCAGGGGACTATGGCTACACCTTC. Protein: CASSPGDYGYTF. V usage is TRBV5-8 and J usage is TRBJ1-2; D is possibly TRBD1 (6 bases). From germline, CDR1 is SGHTS and CDR2 YDEGEE. V was clipped by 5 bases and J by 3 bases, with 8 bases between them. CDR3 length: 12 amino acids.

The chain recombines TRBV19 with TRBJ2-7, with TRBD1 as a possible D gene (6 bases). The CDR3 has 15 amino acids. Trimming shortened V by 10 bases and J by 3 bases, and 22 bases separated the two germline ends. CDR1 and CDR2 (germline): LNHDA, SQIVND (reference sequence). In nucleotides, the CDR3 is TGTGCCACCCAACCTGCCCGGGACAAATACTACGAGCAGTACTTC. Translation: CATQPARDKYYEQYF.

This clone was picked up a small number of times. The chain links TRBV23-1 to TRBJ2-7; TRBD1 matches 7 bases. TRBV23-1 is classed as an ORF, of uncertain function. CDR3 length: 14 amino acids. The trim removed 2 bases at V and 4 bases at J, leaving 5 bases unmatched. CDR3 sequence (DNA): TGCGCCAGCAGTCAAACGACAGGGAAATACGAGCAGTACTTC. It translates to CASSQTTGKYEQYF.

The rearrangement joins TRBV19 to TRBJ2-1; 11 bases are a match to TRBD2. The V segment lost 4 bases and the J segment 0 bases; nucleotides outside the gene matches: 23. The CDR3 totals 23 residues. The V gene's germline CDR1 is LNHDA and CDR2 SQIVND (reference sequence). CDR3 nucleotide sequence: TGTGCCAGTAGTACCTCCTCTAGACTAGCGGGATCGAGCCGATCGAGCTCCTACAATGAGCAGTTCTTC. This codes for CASSTSSRLAGSSRSSSYNEQFF. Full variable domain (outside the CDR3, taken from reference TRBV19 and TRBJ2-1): DGGITQSPKYLFRKEGQNVTLSCEQNLNHDAMYWYRQDPGQGLRLIYYSQIVNDFQKGDIAEGYSVSREKKESFPLTVTSAQKNPTAFYLCASSTSSRLAGSSRSSSYNEQFFGPGTRLTVL.

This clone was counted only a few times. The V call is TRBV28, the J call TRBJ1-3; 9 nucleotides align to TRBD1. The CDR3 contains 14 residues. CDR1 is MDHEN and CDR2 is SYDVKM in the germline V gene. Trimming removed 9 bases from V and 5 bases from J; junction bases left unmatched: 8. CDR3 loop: CASDRQGGRNTIYF. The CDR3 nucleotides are TGTGCCAGTGACCGACAGGGGGGGAGAAACACCATATATTTT.

The CDR3 bases are TGCGCCAGCAGCGGCGGACTTCTAGGGGAGACCCAGTACTTC. Translated, it gives CASSGGLLGETQYF. The rearrangement joins TRBV5-1 to TRBJ2-5, with D perhaps matching TRBD2 (5 bases). The V gene's germline CDR1 is SGHRS and CDR2 YFSETQ. This CDR3 is 14 amino acids long. The V end was cut by 4 bases, the J end by 5 bases, with 15 bases between.

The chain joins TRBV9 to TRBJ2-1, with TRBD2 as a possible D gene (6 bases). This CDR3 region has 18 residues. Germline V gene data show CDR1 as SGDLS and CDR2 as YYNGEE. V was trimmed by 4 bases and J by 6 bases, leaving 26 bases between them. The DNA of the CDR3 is TGTGCCAGCAGCTTTCGGGATTTGCGGGATACAAGGCGCAATGAGCAGTTCTTC. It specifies CASSFRDLRDTRRNEQFF. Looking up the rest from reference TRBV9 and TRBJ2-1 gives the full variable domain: DSGVTQTPKHLITATGQRVTLRCSPRSGDLSVYWYQQSLDQGLQFLIQYYNGEERAKGNILERFSAQQFPDLHSELNLSSLELGDSALYFCASSFRDLRDTRRNEQFFGPGTRLTVL.

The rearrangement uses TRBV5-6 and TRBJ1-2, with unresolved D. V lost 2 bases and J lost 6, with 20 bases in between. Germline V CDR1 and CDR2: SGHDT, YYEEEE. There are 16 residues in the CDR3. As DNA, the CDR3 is TGTGCCAGCAGCTTTTTTCGGGTGTACGTCAGAAATGGCTACACCTTC. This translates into CASSFFRVYVRNGYTF.

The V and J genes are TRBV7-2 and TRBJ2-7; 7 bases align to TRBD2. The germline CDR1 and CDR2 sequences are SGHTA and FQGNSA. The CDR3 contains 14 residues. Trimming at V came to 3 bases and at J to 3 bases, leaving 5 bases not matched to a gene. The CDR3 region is CASSFGGSDYEQYF. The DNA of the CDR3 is TGTGCCAGCAGCTTTGGCGGGAGTGACTACGAGCAGTACTTC. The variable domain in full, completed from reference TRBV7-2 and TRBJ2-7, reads GAGVSQSPSNKVTEKGKDVELRCDPISGHTALYWYRQSLGQGLEFLIYFQGNSAPDKSGLPSDRFSAERTGGSVSTLTIQRTQQEDSAVYLCASSFGGSDYEQYFGPGTRLTVT.

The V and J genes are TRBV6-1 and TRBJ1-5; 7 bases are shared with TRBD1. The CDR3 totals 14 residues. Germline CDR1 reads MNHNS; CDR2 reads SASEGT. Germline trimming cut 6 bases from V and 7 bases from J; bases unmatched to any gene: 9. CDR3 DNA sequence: TGTGCCAGCAGACCGACAGGGCTGGGACAGCCCCAGCATTTT. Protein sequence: CASRPTGLGQPQHF.

The CDR3 DNA reads as TGTGCCAGCAGTGAACGTGGGGCCAATGGCTACACCTTC. Protein: CASSERGANGYTF. The genes are TRBV6-1 and TRBJ1-2; possible D gene TRBD1, 5 bases. Germline loops: CDR1 MNHNS, CDR2 SASEGT. The CDR3 loop spans 13 amino acids. V lost 2 bases to trimming and J lost 6 bases, with 10 bases between them.

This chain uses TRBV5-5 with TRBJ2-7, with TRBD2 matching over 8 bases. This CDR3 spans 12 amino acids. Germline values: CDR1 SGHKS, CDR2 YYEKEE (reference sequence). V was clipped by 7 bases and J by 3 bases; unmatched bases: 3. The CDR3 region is CASGTRDYEQYF. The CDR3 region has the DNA TGTGCCAGCGGGACTAGAGACTACGAGCAGTACTTC.

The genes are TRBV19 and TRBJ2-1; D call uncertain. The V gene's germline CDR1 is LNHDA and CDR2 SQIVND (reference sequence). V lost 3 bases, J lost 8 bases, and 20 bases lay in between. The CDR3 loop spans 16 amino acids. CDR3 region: CASSMGAQIGMDEQFF. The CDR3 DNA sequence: TGTGCCAGTAGTATGGGCGCGCAGATAGGCATGGATGAGCAGTTCTTC.

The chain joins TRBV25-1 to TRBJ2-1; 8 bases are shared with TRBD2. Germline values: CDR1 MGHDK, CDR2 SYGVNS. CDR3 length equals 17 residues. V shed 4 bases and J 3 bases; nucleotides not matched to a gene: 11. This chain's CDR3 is CASSGVGAGEIYNEQFF. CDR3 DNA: TGTGCCAGCAGTGGGGTTGGAGCGGGAGAAATCTACAATGAGCAGTTCTTC.

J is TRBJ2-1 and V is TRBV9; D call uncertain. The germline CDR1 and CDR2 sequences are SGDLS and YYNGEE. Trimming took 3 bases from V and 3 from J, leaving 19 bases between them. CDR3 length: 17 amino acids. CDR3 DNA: TGTGCCAGCAGCGACCCCGCTGGGCAAAGAGTCTACAATGAGCAGTTCTTC. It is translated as CASSDPAGQRVYNEQFF.

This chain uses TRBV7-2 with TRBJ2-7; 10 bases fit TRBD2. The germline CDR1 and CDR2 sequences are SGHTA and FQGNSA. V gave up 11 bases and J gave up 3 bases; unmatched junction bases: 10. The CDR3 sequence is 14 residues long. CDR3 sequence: CASTSSGSVYEQYF. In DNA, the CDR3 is TGTGCCTCCACCTCTAGCGGGAGTGTCTACGAGCAGTACTTC.

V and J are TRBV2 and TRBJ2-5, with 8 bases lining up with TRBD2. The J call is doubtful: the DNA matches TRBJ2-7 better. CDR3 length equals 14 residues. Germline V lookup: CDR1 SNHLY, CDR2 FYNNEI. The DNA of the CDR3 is TGTGCCAGCAGTGAAGCGGGACTAGGCTACGAGCAGTACTTC. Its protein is CASSEAGLGYEQYF.

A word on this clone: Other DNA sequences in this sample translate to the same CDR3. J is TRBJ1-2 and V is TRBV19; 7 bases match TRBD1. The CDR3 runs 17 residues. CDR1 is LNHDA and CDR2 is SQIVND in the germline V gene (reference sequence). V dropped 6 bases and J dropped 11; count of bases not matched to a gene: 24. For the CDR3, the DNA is TGTGCCAGTAGCCTAACCCGTGGTCAAAAGGGGGCCGGAGGTTACACCTTC. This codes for CASSLTRGQKGAGGYTF. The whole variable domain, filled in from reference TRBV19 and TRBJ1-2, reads DGGITQSPKYLFRKEGQNVTLSCEQNLNHDAMYWYRQDPGQGLRLIYYSQIVNDFQKGDIAEGYSVSREKKESFPLTVTSAQKNPTAFYLCASSLTRGQKGAGGYTFGSGTRLTVV.

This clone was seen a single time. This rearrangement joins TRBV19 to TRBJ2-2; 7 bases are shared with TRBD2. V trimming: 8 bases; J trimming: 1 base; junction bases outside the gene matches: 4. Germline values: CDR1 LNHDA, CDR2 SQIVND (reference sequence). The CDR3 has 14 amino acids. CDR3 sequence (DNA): TGTGCCAGTTGGACTAGAGAGAACACCGGGGAGCTGTTTTTT. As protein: CASWTRENTGELFF.

CDR3 bases: TGTGCCAGCAGAAACCGGTACACAGATACGCAGTATTTT. This sequence encodes CASRNRYTDTQYF. The chain recombines TRBV2 with TRBJ2-3; D not resolved. The CDR3 is 13 residues long. CDR1 is SNHLY and CDR2 is FYNNEI in the germline V gene. Trimming removed 6 bases at V and 2 bases at J, with 9 bases between. Complete variable domain (other parts from reference TRBV2 and TRBJ2-3): EPEVTQTPSHQVTQMGQEVILRCVPISNHLYFYWYRQILGQKVEFLVSFYNNEISEKSEIFDDQFSVERPDGSNFTLKIRSTKLEDSAMYFCASRNRYTDTQYFGPGTRLTVL.

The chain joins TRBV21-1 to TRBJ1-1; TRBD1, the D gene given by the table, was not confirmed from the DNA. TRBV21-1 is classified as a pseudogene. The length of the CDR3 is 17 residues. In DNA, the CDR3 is TGTGCCAGCAGCACGCAGATCATTGGACATCTGAACACTGAAGCTTTCTTT. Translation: CASSTQIIGHLNTEAFF.

CDR3 nucleotide sequence: TGTGCCAGCAGCCCTTGGGCGGGCCCCCAGGAGACCCAGTACTTC. This codes for CASSPWAGPQETQYF. The V gene is TRBV4-2, the J gene TRBJ2-5; possibly TRBD2 for D (5 bases). From germline, CDR1 is LGHNA and CDR2 YNFKEQ. Trimming removed 4 bases at V and 5 bases at J, with 17 bases between. This CDR3 contains 15 residues.

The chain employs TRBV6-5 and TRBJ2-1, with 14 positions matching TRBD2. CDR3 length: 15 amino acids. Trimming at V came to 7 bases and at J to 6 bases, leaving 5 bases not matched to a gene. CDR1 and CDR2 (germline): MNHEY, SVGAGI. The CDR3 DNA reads TGTGCCAGCAAGGGACTAGCGGGAGTAGGCAATGAGCAGTTCTTC. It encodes CASKGLAGVGNEQFF.

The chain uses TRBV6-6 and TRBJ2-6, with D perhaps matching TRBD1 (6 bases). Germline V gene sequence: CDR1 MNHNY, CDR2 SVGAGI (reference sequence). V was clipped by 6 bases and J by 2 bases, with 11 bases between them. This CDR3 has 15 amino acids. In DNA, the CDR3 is TGTGCCAGCAGCGAGACAGGCACTGGGGCCAACGTCCTGACTTTC. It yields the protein CASSETGTGANVLTF.

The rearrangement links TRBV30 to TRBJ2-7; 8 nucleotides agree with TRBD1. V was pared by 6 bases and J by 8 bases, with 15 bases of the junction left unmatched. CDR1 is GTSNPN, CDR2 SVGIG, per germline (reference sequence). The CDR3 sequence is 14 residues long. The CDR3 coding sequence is TGTGCCTGCACATCTGAGGACAGGGAGCTAAAGCAGTACTTC. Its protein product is CACTSEDRELKQYF.

CDR3 in DNA: TGTGCCAGCAGCCATCCGGGGAGGAACACTGAAGCTTTCTTT. It translates to CASSHPGRNTEAFF. This sequence joins TRBV4-2 and TRBJ1-1; no reliable D call. Trimming removed 3 bases from V and 1 base from J, with 9 bases in between. There are 14 residues in the CDR3. Per germline, CDR1 LGHNA and CDR2 YNFKEQ.

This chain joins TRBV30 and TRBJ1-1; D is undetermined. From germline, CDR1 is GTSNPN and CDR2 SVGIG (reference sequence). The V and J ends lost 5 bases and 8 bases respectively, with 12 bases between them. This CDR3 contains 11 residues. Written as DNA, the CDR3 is TGTGCCTGGGGTCTACGGAGCGAAGCTTTCTTT. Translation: CAWGLRSEAFF.

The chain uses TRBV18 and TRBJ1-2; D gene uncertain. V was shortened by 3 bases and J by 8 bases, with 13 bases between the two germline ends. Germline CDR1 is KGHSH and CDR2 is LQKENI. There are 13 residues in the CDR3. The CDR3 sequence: CASSPSEVLGYTF. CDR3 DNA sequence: TGTGCCAGCTCACCGTCTGAGGTCTTGGGCTACACCTTC.

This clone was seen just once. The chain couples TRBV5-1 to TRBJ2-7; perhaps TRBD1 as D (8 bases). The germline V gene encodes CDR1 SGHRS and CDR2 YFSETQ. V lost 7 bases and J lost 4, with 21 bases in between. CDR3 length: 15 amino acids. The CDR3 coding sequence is TGCGCCAGCGGACCCGCAACAGGGGGAGGGTACGAGCAGTACTTC. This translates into CASGPATGGGYEQYF.

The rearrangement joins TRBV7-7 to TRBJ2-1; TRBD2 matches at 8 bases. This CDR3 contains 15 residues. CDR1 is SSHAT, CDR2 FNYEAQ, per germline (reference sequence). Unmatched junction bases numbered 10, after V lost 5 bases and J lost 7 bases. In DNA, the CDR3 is TGTGCCAGCAGCCCAAATAGCGGGAAGGTTAATGAGCAGTTCTTC. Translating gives CASSPNSGKVNEQFF.